The rows below give T cell receptor beta chains drawn from one sample of a study of control samples from healthy donors and cancer patients. Clones were read by immunoSEQ multiplex PCR, and TCRdb kept only the in-frame ones, dropping some. Among approximately 97,000 clones listed, about 86% were seen once. Input material: blood. The origin of the receptors is a man younger than 45 in good health. Each CDR3 is given with its conserved first and last residue. D genes are given only for firm matches.

v_call | d_call | cdr3_aa
TRBV5-6 | . | CASSLFVGKVNTEAFF
TRBV7-2 | . | CASSLGMGSGYEQYF
TRBV13 | . | CASSPSVVTYEQYF
TRBV7-2 | . | CASSSQMGVNTEAFF
TRBV24-1 | . | CATSERTNTGELFF
TRBV7-9 | . | CASSPPERDTGELFF
TRBV7-3 | . | CASSLMGTDTQYF
TRBV7-9 | . | CASSLVGGAGYGYTF
TRBV7-7 | . | CASSFDSLGELFF
TRBV5-4 | . | CASSPVARSNTGELFF
TRBV3-1/TRBV3-2 | . | CASSQVTRADTQYF
TRBV18 | . | CASSPETANSPLHF
TRBV5-1 | . | CASSTDGNTEAFF
TRBV19 | . | CASSIWAGSAGEQFF
TRBV18 | TRBD1 | CASSGDRGRQPQHF
TRBV4-2 | TRBD1 | CASSPTGGRPYEQYF
TRBV19 | TRBD1 | CASSEDGGQAYEQYF
TRBV30 | . | CAWKRDVRVDTEAFF
TRBV29-1 | TRBD2 | CSVDSGWVAGGPHNNEQFF
TRBV27 | . | CASSFATLGDTEAFF
TRBV28 | . | CVSRPGTSGQPQHF
TRBV6-2/TRBV6-3 | TRBD2 | CASSYLLADLHNEQFF
TRBV9 | TRBD2 | CASSPTGLAAGDEQFF
TRBV5-5 | . | CASSLHLSGANVLTF
TRBV18 | . | CASSPQGRTEAFF
TRBV7-9 | . | CASSLGGMGADEKLFF
TRBV19 | . | CASSPGPTDTQYF
TRBV18 | . | CASSPPNRNPNTEAFF
TRBV6-1 | . | CASSEDGTSYEQYF